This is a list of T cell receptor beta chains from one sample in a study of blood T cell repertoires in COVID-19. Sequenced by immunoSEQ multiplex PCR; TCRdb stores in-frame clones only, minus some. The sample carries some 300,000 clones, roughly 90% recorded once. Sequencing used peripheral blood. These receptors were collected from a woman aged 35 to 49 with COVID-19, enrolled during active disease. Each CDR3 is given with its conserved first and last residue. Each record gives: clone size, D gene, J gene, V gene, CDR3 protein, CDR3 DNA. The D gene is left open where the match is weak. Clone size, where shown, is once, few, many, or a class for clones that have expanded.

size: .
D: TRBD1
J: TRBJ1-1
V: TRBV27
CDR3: CASSLWVDRLNTEAFF
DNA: TGTGCCAGCAGTTTATGGGTGGACAGGTTGAACACTGAAGCTTTCTTT

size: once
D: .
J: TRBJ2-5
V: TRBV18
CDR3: CASSPFNRQQETQYF
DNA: TGTGCCAGCTCACCGTTTAACAGACAACAAGAGACCCAGTACTTC

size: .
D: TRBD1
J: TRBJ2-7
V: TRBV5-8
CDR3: CASSSEPGQGYEQYF
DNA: TGTGCCAGCAGCTCGGAACCGGGACAGGGTTACGAGCAGTACTTC

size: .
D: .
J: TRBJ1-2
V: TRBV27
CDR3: CASSLSSGGGYTF
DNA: TGTGCCAGCAGTTTGTCCAGCGGTGGTGGCTACACCTTC

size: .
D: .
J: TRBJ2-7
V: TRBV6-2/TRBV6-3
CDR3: CASSGGDYEQYF
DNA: TGTGCCAGCAGCGGGGGCGACTACGAGCAGTACTTC

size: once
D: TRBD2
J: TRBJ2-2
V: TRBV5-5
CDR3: CASSLGIAGTGELFF
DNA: TGTGCCAGCAGCTTGGGTATAGCGGGTACCGGGGAGCTGTTTTTT

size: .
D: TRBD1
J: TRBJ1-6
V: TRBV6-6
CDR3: CASSYTGQANSPLHF
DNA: TGTGCCAGCAGTTACACGGGACAGGCCAATTCACCCCTCCACTTT

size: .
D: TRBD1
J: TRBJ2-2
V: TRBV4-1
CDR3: CASRPTGGNTGELFF
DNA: TGCGCCAGCAGACCAACAGGGGGCAACACCGGGGAGCTGTTTTTT

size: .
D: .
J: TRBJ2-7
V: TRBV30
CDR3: CAWSVQFPYEQYF
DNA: TGTGCCTGGAGTGTACAGTTCCCCTACGAGCAGTACTTC

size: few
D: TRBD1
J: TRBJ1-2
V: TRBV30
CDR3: CAWTIIGQGGGYTF
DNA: TGTGCCTGGACAATAATAGGACAGGGCGGTGGCTACACCTTC

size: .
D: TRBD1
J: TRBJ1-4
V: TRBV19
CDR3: CASSMDRGSEKLFF
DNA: TGTGCCAGTAGTATGGACAGGGGTAGCGAAAAACTGTTTTTT

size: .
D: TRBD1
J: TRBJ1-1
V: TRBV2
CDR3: CASSDSGQAPAAFF
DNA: TGTGCCAGCAGTGATTCGGGACAGGCACCCGCCGCTTTCTTT

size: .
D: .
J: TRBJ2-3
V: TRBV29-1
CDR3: CSAWGDSGDTDTQYF
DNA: TGCAGCGCCTGGGGGGACTCCGGAGACACAGATACGCAGTATTTT

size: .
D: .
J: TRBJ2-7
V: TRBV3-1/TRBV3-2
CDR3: CASSQRYEQYF
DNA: TGTGCCAGCAGCCAACGCTACGAGCAGTACTTC

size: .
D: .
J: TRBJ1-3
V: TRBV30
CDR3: CAWSVSLATIYF
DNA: TGTGCCTGGAGTGTGTCCCTGGCAACCATATATTTT

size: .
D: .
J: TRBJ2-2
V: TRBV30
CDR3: CAWSVAGQTNTGELFF
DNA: TGTGCCTGGAGTGTAGCAGGGCAGACGAACACCGGGGAGCTGTTTTTT

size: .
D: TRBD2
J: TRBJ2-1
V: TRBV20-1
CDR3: CSASAASGDNEQFF
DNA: TGCAGTGCTAGTGCTGCTAGCGGAGACAATGAGCAGTTCTTC

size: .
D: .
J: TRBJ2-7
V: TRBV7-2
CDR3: CASSNAGQSYEQYF
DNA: TGTGCCAGCAGCAACGCGGGACAGAGCTACGAGCAGTACTTC

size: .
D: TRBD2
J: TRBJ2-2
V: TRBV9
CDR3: CASSVVAGANTGELFF
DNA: TGTGCCAGCAGCGTAGTAGCGGGAGCCAACACCGGGGAGCTGTTTTTT

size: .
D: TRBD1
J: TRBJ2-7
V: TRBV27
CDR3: CASSLDRGLSYEQYF
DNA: TGTGCCAGCAGTTTAGACAGGGGGCTCTCCTACGAGCAGTACTTC

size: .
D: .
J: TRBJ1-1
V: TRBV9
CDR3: CASSVGGRGHTEAFF
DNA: TGTGCCAGCAGCGTAGGAGGGAGAGGGCACACTGAAGCTTTCTTT

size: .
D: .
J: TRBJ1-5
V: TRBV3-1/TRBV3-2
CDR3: CASSQDRNQPQHF
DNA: TGTGCCAGCAGCCAAGATAGAAATCAGCCCCAGCATTTT

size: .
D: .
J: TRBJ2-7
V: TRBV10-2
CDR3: CASSGTYEQYF
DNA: TGCGCCAGTTCCGGGACCTACGAGCAGTACTTC

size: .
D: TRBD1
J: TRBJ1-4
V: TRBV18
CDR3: CASSPGGQGDEKLFF
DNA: TGTGCCAGCTCACCGGGGGGACAGGGGGACGAAAAACTGTTTTTT

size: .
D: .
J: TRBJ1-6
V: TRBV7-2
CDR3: CASSLDSGSPLHF
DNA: TGTGCCAGCAGTTTAGACTCGGGTTCACCCCTCCACTTT

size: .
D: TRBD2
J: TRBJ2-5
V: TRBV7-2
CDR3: CASSLAGGYFKETQYF
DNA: TGTGCCAGCAGCTTAGCGGGAGGGTACTTCAAAGAGACCCAGTACTTC